This T cell receptor beta chain was recorded in a study of identifying expanded T cells in peripheral blood. Only in-frame clones appear in the TCRdb table, and some are missing; sequencing was by immunoSEQ multiplex PCR. The sample records 85,000 to 120,000 clones, 70% to 90% being singletons. The CDR3 runs to 14 residues. The germline V gene encodes CDR1 SGHNT and CDR2 YYREEE (reference sequence). J lost 8 bases, V lost 3 bases, and 10 bases had no gene match. The sequence was collected from a person aged 18 to 75 in good health. Sample: blood. V gene TRBV5-4 combines with J gene TRBJ1-1, with 7 bases fitting TRBD1. CDR3 protein: CASSSSGGVREAFF. DNA for the CDR3: TGTGCCAGCAGCTCCTCAGGGGGAGTGAGGGAAGCTTTCTTT. The variable domain in full, completed from reference TRBV5-4 and TRBJ1-1, reads ETGVTQSPTHLIKTRGQQVTLRCSSQSGHNTVSWYQQALGQGPQFIFQYYREEENGRGNFPPRFSGLQFPNYSSELNVNALELDDSALYLCASSSSGGVREAFFGQGTRLTVV.